The clone carrying this TCR beta chain appeared a single time. These data belong to a study of blood T cell repertoires in COVID-19. Study background: Some COVID-19 samples were acute and others convalescent; all came from the United States, Italy and Spain. The analysed material was cDNA or gDNA that came from T cells, B-cell-depleted T cells, or PBMCs.

Original handling: The authors estimated nucleated cell counts from reference gene primer amplification. Only in-frame clones appear in the TCRdb table, and some are missing; sequencing was by immunoSEQ multiplex PCR. The DNA gave D and trimming, while V, J and clone size come from that table. This sample yields around 400,000 clones, of which about 89% are seen a single time; about 2.1% belongs to the top ten. Recruited during active infection, patients (from Seattle) were subsequently followed longitudinally. This CDR3 comprises 16 residues. Germline CDR1 and CDR2: MNHEY and SVGAGI. With 2 bases removed from V and 0 bases from J, the gap between germline ends came to 8 bases.

The sequence was collected from a woman aged 55-75 years with COVID-19, enrolled during active disease. The V gene is TRBV6-5, the J gene TRBJ2-6; no reliable D call. The sample was peripheral blood. CDR3 sequence: CASSYLGGSGANVLTF. The CDR3 DNA sequence: TGTGCCAGCAGTTACCTAGGTGGCTCTGGGGCCAACGTCCTGACTTTC.